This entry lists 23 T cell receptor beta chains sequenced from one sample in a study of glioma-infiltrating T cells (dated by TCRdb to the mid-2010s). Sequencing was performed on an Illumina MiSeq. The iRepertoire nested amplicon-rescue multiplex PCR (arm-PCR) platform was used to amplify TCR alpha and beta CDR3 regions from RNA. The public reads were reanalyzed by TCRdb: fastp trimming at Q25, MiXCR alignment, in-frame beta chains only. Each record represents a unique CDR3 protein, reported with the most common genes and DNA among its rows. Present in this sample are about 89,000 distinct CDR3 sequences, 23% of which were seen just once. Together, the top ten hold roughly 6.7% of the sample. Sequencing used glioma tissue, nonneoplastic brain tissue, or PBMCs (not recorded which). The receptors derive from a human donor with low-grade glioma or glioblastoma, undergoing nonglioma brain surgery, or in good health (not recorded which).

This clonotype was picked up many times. CDR3: CASSSRDNLNYGYTF. The CDR3 DNA follows: TGCGCCAGCAGCTCCCGGGACAACCTTAACTATGGCTACACCTTC. The chain links TRBV4-1 to TRBJ1-2, with a tentative D call TRBD1 (6 bases). Per the germline V gene, CDR1 is MGHRA and CDR2 is YSYEKL. The CDR3 has 15 residues. V lost 5 bases and J 1 base, leaving 14 bases between the germline ends.

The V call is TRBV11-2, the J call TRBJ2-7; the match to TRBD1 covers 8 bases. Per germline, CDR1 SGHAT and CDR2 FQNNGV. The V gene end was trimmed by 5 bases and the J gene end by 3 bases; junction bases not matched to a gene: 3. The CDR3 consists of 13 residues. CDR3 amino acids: CASSRTGLYEQYF. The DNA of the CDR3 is TGTGCCAGCAGCCGGACAGGGCTCTACGAGCAGTACTTC.

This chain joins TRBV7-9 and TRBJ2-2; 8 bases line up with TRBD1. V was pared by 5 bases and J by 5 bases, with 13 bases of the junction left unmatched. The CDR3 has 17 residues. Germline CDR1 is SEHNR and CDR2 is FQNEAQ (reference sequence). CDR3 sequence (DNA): TGTGCCAGCAGCCCCAGCCTGGACAGGGTTAAGACCGGGGAGCTGTTTTTT. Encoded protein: CASSPSLDRVKTGELFF.

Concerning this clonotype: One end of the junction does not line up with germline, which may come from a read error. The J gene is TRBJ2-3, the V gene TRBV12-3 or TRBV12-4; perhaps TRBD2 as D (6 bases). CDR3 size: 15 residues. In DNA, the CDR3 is TGTGCCAGCAGTTTCAGACAAACTAGCACAGATGCGCAGTATTTT. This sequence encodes CASSFRQTSTDAQYF.

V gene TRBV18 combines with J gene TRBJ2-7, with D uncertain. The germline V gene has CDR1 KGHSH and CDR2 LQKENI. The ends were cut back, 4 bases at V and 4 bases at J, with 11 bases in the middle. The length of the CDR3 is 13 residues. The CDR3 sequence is CASSQHHGYEQYF. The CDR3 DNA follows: TGTGCCAGCTCACAACACCACGGATACGAGCAGTACTTC.

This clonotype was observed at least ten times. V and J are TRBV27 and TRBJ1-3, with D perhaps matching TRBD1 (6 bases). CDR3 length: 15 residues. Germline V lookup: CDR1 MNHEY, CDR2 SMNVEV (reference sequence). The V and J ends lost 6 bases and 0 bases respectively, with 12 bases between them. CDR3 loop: CASRLQGTSGNTIYF. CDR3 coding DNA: TGTGCCAGCAGGCTACAGGGCACCTCTGGAAACACCATATATTTT.

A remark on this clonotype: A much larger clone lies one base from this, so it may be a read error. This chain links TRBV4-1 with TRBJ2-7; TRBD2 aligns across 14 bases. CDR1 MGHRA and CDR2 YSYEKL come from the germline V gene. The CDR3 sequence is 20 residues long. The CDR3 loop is CASSQDQGTSGRWNSYERYF. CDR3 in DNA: TGCGCCAGCAGCCAAGATCAAGGGACTAGCGGGAGATGGAACTCCTACGAGCGGTACTTC.

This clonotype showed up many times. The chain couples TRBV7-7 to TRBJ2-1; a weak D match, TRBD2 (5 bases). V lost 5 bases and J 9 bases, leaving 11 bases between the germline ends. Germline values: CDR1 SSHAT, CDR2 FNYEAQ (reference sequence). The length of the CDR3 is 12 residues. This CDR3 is CASSTPEGEQFF. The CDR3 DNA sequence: TGTGCCAGCAGCACCCCAGAGGGTGAGCAGTTCTTC.

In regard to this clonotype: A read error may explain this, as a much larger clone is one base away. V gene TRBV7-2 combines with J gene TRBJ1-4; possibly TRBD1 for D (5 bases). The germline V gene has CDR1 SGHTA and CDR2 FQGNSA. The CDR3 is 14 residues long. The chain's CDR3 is CASILRDPFEKLFF. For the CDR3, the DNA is TGTGCCAGCATCTTAAGGGACCCTTTTGAAAAACTGTTTTTT.

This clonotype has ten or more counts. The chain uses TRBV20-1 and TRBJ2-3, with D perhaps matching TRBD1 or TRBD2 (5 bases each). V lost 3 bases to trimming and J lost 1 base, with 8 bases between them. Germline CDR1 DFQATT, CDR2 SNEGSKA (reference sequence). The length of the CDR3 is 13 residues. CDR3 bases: TGCAGTGCTAGGGGGCGGGGCACAGATACGCAGTATTTT. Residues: CSARGRGTDTQYF.

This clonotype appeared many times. CDR3 sequence (DNA): TGTGCCAGCAGCCAAGGGACGTATAGCACAGATACGCAGTATTTT. It is translated as CASSQGTYSTDTQYF. J is TRBJ2-3 and V is TRBV4-2; D is ambiguous. The ends were cut back, 1 base at V and 0 bases at J, with 8 bases in the middle. Germline values: CDR1 LGHNA, CDR2 YNFKEQ. The CDR3 loop spans 15 amino acids.

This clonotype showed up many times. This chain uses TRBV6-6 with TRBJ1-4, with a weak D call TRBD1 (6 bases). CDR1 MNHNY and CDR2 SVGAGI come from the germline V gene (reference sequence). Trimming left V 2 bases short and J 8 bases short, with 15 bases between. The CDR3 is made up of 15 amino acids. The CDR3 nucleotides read TGTGCCAGCAGTTACATGCAGGGGTTGAGAGAAAAACTGTTTTTT. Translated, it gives CASSYMQGLREKLFF.

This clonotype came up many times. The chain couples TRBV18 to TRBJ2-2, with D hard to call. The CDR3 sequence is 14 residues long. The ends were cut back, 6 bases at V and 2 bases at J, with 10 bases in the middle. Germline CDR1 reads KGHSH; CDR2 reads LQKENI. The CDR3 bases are TGTGCCAGCTCGCCTCCTGGAAACACCGGGGAGCTGTTTTTT. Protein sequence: CASSPPGNTGELFF.

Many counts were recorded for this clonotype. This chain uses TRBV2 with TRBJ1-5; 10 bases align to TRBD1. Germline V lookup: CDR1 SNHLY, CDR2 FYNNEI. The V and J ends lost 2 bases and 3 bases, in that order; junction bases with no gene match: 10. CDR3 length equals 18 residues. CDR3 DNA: TGTGCCAGCAGTGAAAGGGGTGGGACAGGGGCAGTCAATCAGCCCCAGCATTTT. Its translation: CASSERGGTGAVNQPQHF.

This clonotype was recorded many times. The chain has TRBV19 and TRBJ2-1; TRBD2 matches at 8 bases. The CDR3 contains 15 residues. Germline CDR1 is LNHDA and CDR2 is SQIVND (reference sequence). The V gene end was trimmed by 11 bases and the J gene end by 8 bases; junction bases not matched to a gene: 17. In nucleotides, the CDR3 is TGTGCCTCCCAGGCCGGGGGGGGCCCGGGGTATGAGCAGTTCTTC. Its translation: CASQAGGGPGYEQFF.

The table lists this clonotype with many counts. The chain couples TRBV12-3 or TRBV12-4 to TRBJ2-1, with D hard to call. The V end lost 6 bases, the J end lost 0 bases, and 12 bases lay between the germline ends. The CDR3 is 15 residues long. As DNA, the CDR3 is TGTGCCAGCAGCTCCCAAGAGGCCTCCTACAATGAGCAGTTCTTC. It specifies CASSSQEASYNEQFF.

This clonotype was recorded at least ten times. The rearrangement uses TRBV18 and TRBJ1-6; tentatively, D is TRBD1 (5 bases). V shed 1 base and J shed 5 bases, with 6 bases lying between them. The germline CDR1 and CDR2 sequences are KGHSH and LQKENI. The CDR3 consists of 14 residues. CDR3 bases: TGTGCCAGCTCACCACGCAGGGATAATTCACCCCTCCACTTT. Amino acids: CASSPRRDNSPLHF.

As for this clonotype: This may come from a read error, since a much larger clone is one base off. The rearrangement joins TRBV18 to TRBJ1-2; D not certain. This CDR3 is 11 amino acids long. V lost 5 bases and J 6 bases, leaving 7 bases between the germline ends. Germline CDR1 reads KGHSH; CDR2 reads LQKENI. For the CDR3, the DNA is TGTGCCAGCTCAACTGCAGATGGCTACACCTTC. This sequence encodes CASSTADGYTF.

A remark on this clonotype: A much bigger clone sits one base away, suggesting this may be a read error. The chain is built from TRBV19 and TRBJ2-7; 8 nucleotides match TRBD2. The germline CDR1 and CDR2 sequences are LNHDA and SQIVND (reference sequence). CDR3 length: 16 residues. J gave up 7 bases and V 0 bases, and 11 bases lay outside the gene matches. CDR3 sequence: CASSIDLPGGGPEQYF. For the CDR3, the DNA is TGTGCCAGTAGTATAGATCTGCCCGGCGGGGGGCCTGAGCAGTACTTC. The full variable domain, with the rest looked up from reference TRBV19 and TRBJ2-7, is DGGITQSPKYLFRKEGQNVTLSCEQNLNHDAMYWYRQDPGQGLRLIYYSQIVNDFQKGDIAEGYSVSREKKESFPLTVTSAQKNPTAFYLCASSIDLPGGGPEQYFGPGTRLTVT.

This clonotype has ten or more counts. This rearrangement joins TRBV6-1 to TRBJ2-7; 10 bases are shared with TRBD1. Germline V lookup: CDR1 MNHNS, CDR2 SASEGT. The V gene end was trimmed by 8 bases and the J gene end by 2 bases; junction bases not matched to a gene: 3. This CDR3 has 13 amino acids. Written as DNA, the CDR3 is TGTGCCAGCGGACAGGGGGAGGCCTACGAGCAGTACTTC. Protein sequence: CASGQGEAYEQYF.

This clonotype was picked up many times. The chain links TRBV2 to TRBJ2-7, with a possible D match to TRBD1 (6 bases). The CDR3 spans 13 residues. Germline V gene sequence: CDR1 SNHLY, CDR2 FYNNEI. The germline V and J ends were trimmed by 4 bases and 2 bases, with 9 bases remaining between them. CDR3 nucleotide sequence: TGTGCCAGCAGTGTTTACAGGGCCTACGAGCAGTACTTC. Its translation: CASSVYRAYEQYF.

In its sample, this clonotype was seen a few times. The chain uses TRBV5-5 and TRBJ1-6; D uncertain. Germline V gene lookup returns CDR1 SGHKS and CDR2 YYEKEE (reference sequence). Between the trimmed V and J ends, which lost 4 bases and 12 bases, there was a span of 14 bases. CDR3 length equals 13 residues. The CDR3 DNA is TGTGCCAGCAGCAAAGTGCCATTAGGACCCCTCCACTTT. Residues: CASSKVPLGPLHF.

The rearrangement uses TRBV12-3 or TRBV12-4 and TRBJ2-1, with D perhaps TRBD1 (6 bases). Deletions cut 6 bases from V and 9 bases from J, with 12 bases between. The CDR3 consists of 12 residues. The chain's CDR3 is CASRETGPEQFF. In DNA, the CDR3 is TGTGCCAGCAGAGAAACAGGGCCTGAGCAGTTCTTC.